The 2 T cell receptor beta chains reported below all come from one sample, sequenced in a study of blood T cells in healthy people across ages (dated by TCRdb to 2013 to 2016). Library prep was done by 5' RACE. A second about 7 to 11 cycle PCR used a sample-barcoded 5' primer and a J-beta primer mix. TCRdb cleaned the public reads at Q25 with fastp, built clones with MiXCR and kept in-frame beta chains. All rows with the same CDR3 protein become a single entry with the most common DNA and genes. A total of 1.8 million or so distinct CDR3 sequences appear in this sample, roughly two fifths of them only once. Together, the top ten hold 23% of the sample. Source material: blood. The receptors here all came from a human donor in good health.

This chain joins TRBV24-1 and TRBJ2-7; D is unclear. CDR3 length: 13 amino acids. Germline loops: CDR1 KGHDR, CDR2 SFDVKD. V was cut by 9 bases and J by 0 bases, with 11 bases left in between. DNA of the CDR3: TGTGCCACCGAAGACGGATACTCCTACGAGCAGTACTTC. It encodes CATEDGYSYEQYF.

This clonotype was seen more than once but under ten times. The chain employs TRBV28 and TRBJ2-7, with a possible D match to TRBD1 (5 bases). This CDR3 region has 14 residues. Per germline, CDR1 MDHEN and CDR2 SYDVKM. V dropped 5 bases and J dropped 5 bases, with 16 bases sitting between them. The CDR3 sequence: CASSTWQGSHEQYF. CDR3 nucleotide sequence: TGTGCCAGCAGTACTTGGCAGGGATCCCACGAGCAGTACTTC.